The clone carrying this T cell receptor beta chain was observed many times. As yet, its antigen is unknown. Unsorted libraries were generated from 2 million PBMCs. These cells had been stored in RNAlater at -80 C. V was clipped by 5 bases and J by 6 bases, with 13 bases between them. This CDR3 is 14 amino acids long. The germline V gene has CDR1 SGHAT and CDR2 FQDESV (reference sequence). As for the cDNA, it was generated by 5'RACE with 10-nucleotide random UMIs. TCRdb reanalysed the 5' RACE reads using MiXCR and keeps one entry per CDR3 protein. The sample contains 40,000 or so distinct CDR3 sequences, 2.5% of which appear only once. The data are from a study of neurological immune-mediated disorders. Whole-study findings and limits: Among expanded clones, no CDR3 amino acid sequences were shared across subjects, a pattern suggesting private repertoires in all groups.

V and J are TRBV11-1 and TRBJ2-2; weak D call: TRBD1 (6 bases). The sample consisted of PBMCs. The receptor was derived from a man aged 45-65 years with multiple sclerosis. The CDR3 region is CASSQQGSAGELFF. The CDR3, as DNA: TGTGCCAGCAGCCAACAGGGCTCGGCCGGGGAGCTGTTTTTT. The full variable domain, in which reference TRBV11-1 and TRBJ2-2 provide the parts outside the CDR3, is EAEVAQSPRYKITEKSQAVAFWCDPISGHATLYWYRQILGQGPELLVQFQDESVVDDSQLPKDRFSAERLKGVDSTLKIQPAELGDSAMYLCASSQQGSAGELFFGEGSRLTVL.